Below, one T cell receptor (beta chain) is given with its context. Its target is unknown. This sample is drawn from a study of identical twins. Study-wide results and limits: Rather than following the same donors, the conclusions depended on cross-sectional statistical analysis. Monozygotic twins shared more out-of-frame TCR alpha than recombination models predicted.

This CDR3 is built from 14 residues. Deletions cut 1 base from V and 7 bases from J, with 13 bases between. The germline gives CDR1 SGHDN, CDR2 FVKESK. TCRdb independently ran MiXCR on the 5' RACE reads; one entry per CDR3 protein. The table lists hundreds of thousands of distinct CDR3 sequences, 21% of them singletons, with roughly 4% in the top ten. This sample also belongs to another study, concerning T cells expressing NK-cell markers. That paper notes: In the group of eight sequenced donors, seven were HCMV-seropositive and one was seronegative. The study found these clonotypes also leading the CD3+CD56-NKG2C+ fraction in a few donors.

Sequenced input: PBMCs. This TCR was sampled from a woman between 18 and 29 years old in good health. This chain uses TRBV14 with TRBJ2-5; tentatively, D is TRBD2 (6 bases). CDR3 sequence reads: CASSQGGVTVTQYF. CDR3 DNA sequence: TGTGCCAGCAGCCAAGGGGGGGTCACGGTGACCCAGTACTTC.